What follows are 22 T cell receptor beta chains derived from one specimen sequenced in a study of regulatory T cells in long-lasting Graves disease. Time point noted: persistent/refractory GD, antithyroid drugs over 5 years with positive TRAb. Making the TCR library involved RNA that had been extracted from PBMCs. Construction of the TCR beta libraries employed iRepertoire HTBI primers in conjunction with Arm-PCR of CDR3 regions. TCRdb re-called the multiplex PCR reads with MiXCR, one entry per CDR3 protein. Of 350,000 to 500,000 distinct CDR3 sequences in the sample, 21% were seen once. This specimen was peripheral blood mononuclear cells (PBMCs), taken when the disease was refractory, from a patient treated with antithyroid drugs. Receptors were obtained from a female donor with Graves disease.

This sequence joins TRBV11-1 and TRBJ1-5; D not certain. The V end was cut by 3 bases, the J end by 6 bases, with 15 bases between. Germline V gene data show CDR1 as SGHAT and CDR2 as FQDESV (reference sequence). The CDR3 spans 15 residues. The CDR3 DNA reads TGTGCCAGCAGCTTCAGCCTCGGGGTAGGTCAGCCCCAGCATTTT. Protein sequence: CASSFSLGVGQPQHF.

In this sample, this clonotype turned up a few times. The rearrangement uses TRBV7-2 and TRBJ2-2, with 14 bases identical to TRBD2. Germline V lookup: CDR1 SGHTA, CDR2 FQGNSA. The CDR3 contains 16 residues. With 3 bases clipped from V and 5 bases from J, the junction kept 2 bases outside the gene matches. CDR3 amino acids: CASSLTSGRGTGELFF. The DNA of the CDR3 is TGTGCCAGCAGCTTGACTAGCGGGAGGGGGACCGGGGAGCTGTTTTTT.

There are many counts of this clonotype. V usage is TRBV28 and J usage is TRBJ2-7, with D hard to call. The CDR3 is made up of 12 amino acids. V lost 6 bases, J lost 6 bases, and 12 bases lay in between. From germline, CDR1 is MDHEN and CDR2 SYDVKM. Here the CDR3 reads CASSQTWVEQYF. The CDR3 coding sequence is TGTGCCAGCAGCCAGACTTGGGTCGAGCAGTACTTC.

V is TRBV28 and J is TRBJ2-3, with D possibly matching TRBD1 (5 bases). The V end was cut by 4 bases, the J end by 0 bases, with 17 bases between. CDR1 and CDR2 from the germline V gene are MDHEN and SYDVKM. The CDR3 contains 17 residues. The CDR3 region has the DNA TGTGCCAGCAGTTGCCTTCACAGGTTTCATAGCACAGATACGCAGTATTTT. It translates to CASSCLHRFHSTDTQYF.

V is TRBV30 and J is TRBJ2-3; D is possibly TRBD2 (6 bases). The CDR3 covers 12 residues. The V end lost 3 bases, the J end lost 4 bases, and 8 bases lay between the germline ends. Germline V gene sequence: CDR1 GTSNPN, CDR2 SVGIG (reference sequence). In DNA form, the CDR3 reads TGTGCCTGGAGCGGGACTGCAGATACGCAGTATTTT. It codes for CAWSGTADTQYF.

The chain links TRBV20-1 to TRBJ2-3; D is ambiguous. The V and J ends lost 3 bases and 2 bases respectively, with 6 bases between them. This CDR3 comprises 12 residues. Per germline, CDR1 DFQATT and CDR2 SNEGSKA (reference sequence). The CDR3 nucleotides read TGCAGTGCTAGCGGATACACAGATACGCAGTATTTT. Protein sequence: CSASGYTDTQYF.

This sequence joins TRBV6-1 and TRBJ2-7, with a possible D match to TRBD2 (6 bases). The CDR3 is made up of 16 amino acids. Germline V gene lookup returns CDR1 MNHNS and CDR2 SASEGT. Trimming pared 0 bases from V and 6 bases from J, leaving 18 bases between. The CDR3 DNA follows: TGTGCCAGCAGTGAAGCCGGATATACCGGGAGTAGCGAGCAGTACTTC. Translated, it gives CASSEAGYTGSSEQYF.

This clonotype was recorded many times. The J gene is TRBJ2-7, the V gene TRBV6-1; 10 bases are a match to TRBD2. This CDR3 region has 18 residues. V lost 3 bases and J lost 5; bases outside the gene matches: 16. Germline-derived CDR1 and CDR2 are MNHNS and SASEGT. The CDR3 region has the DNA TGTGCCAGCAGTGATGGGGCCTCAGCGGGAGGGCCTTTCGACGAGCAGTACTTC. Amino acid sequence: CASSDGASAGGPFDEQYF.

Note on this clonotype: A much larger clone differs from this one at a single base, so this may be a read error. The chain joins TRBV27 to TRBJ2-7; tentatively, D is TRBD2 (6 bases). The CDR3 is 13 residues long. CDR1 is MNHEY and CDR2 is SMNVEV in the germline V gene (reference sequence). The CDR3 DNA is TGTGCCAGCAGTTTGCCCTCCTGGGGGGAGCAGCACTTC. Protein: CASSLPSWGEQHF.

This clonotype was seen more than once but under ten times. Sequence at one end of the junction differs from germline and may be a read error. V gene TRBV3-1 combines with J gene TRBJ1-6; D gene ambiguous. The germline V gene has CDR1 LGHDT and CDR2 YNNKEL (reference sequence). This CDR3 has 16 amino acids. CDR3 sequence (DNA): TGTACCAGCAGCCAAGATGGACCGTTGTATAATTCACCCCTCCACTTT. Translated, it gives CTSSQDGPLYNSPLHF.

This clonotype was counted ten times or more. The chain has TRBV28 and TRBJ2-7, with D maybe TRBD1 (6 bases). This CDR3 has 12 amino acids. Trimming pared 6 bases from V and 7 bases from J, leaving 13 bases between. Germline values: CDR1 MDHEN, CDR2 SYDVKM. The DNA of the CDR3 is TGTGCCAGCAGCGTGGATAGGGGGGAGCAGTACTTC. It specifies CASSVDRGEQYF.

The chain combines TRBV5-1 with TRBJ1-6, with 10 bases fitting TRBD1. CDR1 is SGHRS and CDR2 is YFSETQ in the germline V gene. With 4 bases clipped from V and 8 bases from J, the junction kept 6 bases outside the gene matches. This CDR3 comprises 15 residues. CDR3 sequence: CASSPDGTGDSPLHF. For the CDR3, the DNA is TGCGCCAGCAGCCCGGACGGGACAGGGGATTCACCCCTCCACTTT.

The chain is built from TRBV11-3 and TRBJ2-3, with D hard to call. Trimming took 1 base from V and 6 from J, leaving 17 bases between them. Germline CDR1 and CDR2: SGHNT and YENEEA. CDR3 size: 16 residues. The CDR3 is CASSLGSRLKEDTQYF. The CDR3 DNA reads as TGTGCCAGCAGCTTAGGCAGCCGCCTTAAGGAGGATACGCAGTATTTT. Variable domain in full (rest from reference TRBV11-3 and TRBJ2-3): EAGVVQSPRYKIIEKKQPVAFWCNPISGHNTLYWYLQNLGQGPELLIRYENEEAVDDSQLPKDRFSAERLKGVDSTLKIQPAELGDSAVYLCASSLGSRLKEDTQYFGPGTRLTVL.

This clonotype was seen repeatedly, ten times or more. This chain uses TRBV15 with TRBJ2-5; 7 bases line up with TRBD1. The CDR3 has 15 residues. CDR1 is LNHNV and CDR2 is YYDKDF in the germline V gene (reference sequence). J gave up 4 bases and V 1 base, and 6 bases lay outside the gene matches. The CDR3 here is CATSRAGQSIETQYF. In DNA, the CDR3 is TGTGCCACCAGCAGAGCGGGACAGTCAATAGAGACCCAGTACTTC.

Ten or more counts support this clonotype. CDR3 in amino acids: CASSLRDRGVRGYTF. The CDR3 region has the DNA TGTGCCAGCAGTTTGAGGGACAGGGGAGTCCGGGGCTACACCTTC. The V and J genes are TRBV28 and TRBJ1-2; 10 bases are a match to TRBD1. CDR3 length equals 15 residues. Trimming cost V 3 bases and J 8 bases; bases outside gene matches: 9. The germline CDR1 and CDR2 sequences are MDHEN and SYDVKM.

The table lists this clonotype with many counts. This chain uses TRBV19 with TRBJ1-4; maybe TRBD1 (5 bases). The V end lost 4 bases, the J end lost 6 bases, and 15 bases lay between the germline ends. The CDR3 extends over 15 amino acids. Germline values: CDR1 LNHDA, CDR2 SQIVND (reference sequence). In DNA, the CDR3 is TGTGCCAGTAGTAACAGGCCCTCCAGTGATGAAAAACTGTTTTTT. Its protein is CASSNRPSSDEKLFF. The whole variable domain, remainder taken from reference TRBV19 and TRBJ1-4, is DGGITQSPKYLFRKEGQNVTLSCEQNLNHDAMYWYRQDPGQGLRLIYYSQIVNDFQKGDIAEGYSVSREKKESFPLTVTSAQKNPTAFYLCASSNRPSSDEKLFFGSGTQLSVL.

The V gene is TRBV29-1, the J gene TRBJ2-3; 8 bases map to TRBD2. This CDR3 has 13 amino acids. The germline V gene has CDR1 SQVTM and CDR2 ANQGSEA. V shed 7 bases, J shed 8 bases, and the junction held 11 bases outside the gene matches. This chain's CDR3 is CSALFGGAPTQYF. CDR3 nucleotides: TGCAGCGCCCTGTTCGGGGGGGCGCCTACGCAGTATTTT.

This clonotype was seen many times. The chain uses TRBV30 and TRBJ1-3; D is undetermined. V lost 0 bases and J 0 bases, leaving 12 bases between the germline ends. This CDR3 is 16 amino acids long. Germline lookup yields CDR1 GTSNPN and CDR2 SVGIG (reference sequence). Here the CDR3 reads CAWSVPRPISGNTIYF. The CDR3 nucleotides read TGTGCCTGGAGTGTACCCCGCCCTATCTCTGGAAACACCATATATTTT. The entire variable domain, with the rest obtained from reference TRBV30 and TRBJ1-3, is as follows: SQTIHQWPATLVQPVGSPLSLECTVEGTSNPNLYWYRQAAGRGLQLLFYSVGIGQISSEVPQNLSASRPQDRQFILSSKKLLLSDSGFYLCAWSVPRPISGNTIYFGEGSWLTVV.

In its sample, this clonotype was seen a few times. The gene calls are TRBV28 and TRBJ2-1; D is undetermined. Trimming pared 4 bases from V and 7 bases from J, leaving 5 bases between. Germline V gives CDR1 MDHEN, CDR2 SYDVKM. The CDR3 is 11 amino acids. For the CDR3, the DNA is TGTGCCAGCAGTTACCGGAATGAGCAGTTCTTC. Amino acids: CASSYRNEQFF. Full variable domain (outside the CDR3, taken from reference TRBV28 and TRBJ2-1): DVKVTQSSRYLVKRTGEKVFLECVQDMDHENMFWYRQDPGLGLRLIYFSYDVKMKEKGDIPEGYSVSREKKERFSLILESASTNQTSMYLCASSYRNEQFFGPGTRLTVL.

In this sample, this clonotype turned up many times. The chain is built from TRBV20-1 and TRBJ2-6; 13 nucleotides align to TRBD2. The V gene's germline CDR1 is DFQATT and CDR2 SNEGSKA (reference sequence). The CDR3 runs to 18 residues. The trim removed 2 bases at V and 4 bases at J, leaving 8 bases unmatched. The CDR3 coding sequence is TGCAGTGCTAGATCAACTAGCGGGAGGGGCCCGGGGGCCAACGTCCTGACTTTC. Translating gives CSARSTSGRGPGANVLTF.

This clonotype was detected ten times or more. The chain is built from TRBV6-5 and TRBJ1-5; D call uncertain. V was cut by 2 bases and J by 0 bases, with 5 bases left in between. This CDR3 has 14 residues. Germline loops: CDR1 MNHEY, CDR2 SVGAGI. Here the CDR3 reads CASSYGYSNQPQHF. The CDR3 DNA follows: TGTGCCAGCAGTTACGGTTATAGCAATCAGCCCCAGCATTTT.

This chain links TRBV5-5 with TRBJ2-7; 13 nucleotides align to TRBD2. CDR3 length: 16 amino acids. Germline loops: CDR1 SGHKS, CDR2 YYEKEE (reference sequence). V lost 4 bases and J lost 3; bases outside the gene matches: 7. The CDR3 nucleotides read TGTGCCAGCAGCCAACTCGGACTAGCGGGAGTCTACGAGCAGTACTTC. It codes for CASSQLGLAGVYEQYF.